This T cell receptor (beta chain) originates from a study of blood T cell repertoires in COVID-19. Across the whole study: Researchers got acute and convalescent COVID-19 samples from the United States, Italy and Spain. Sources were T cells, B-cell-depleted T cells, or PBMCs; the material itself was cDNA or gDNA.

In the source study's methods: Researchers report that nucleated cell counts were estimated from reference gene primer amplification. Repertoires were generated with immunoSEQ multiplex PCR, while TCRdb's copy carries only in-frame clones and drops some. Clonal size and the V and J genes are those of that table, whereas D and trimming came from the DNA. The table has 180,000 or so clones, roughly four fifths seen once. This clone occurred once. This CDR3 is built from 19 residues. Trimming cost V 2 bases and J 0 bases; bases outside gene matches: 9. Germline V gene sequence: CDR1 LNHDA, CDR2 SQIVND (reference sequence).

V usage is TRBV19 and J usage is TRBJ2-2, with 10 bases identical to TRBD2. The TCR sequence derives from a human donor with acute or convalescent COVID-19. The donor label of this sample is uncertain. Sequencing was carried out using peripheral blood. In nucleotides, the CDR3 is TGTGCCAGTAGTATATATCGGGCTAGCGGGGGCACGAACACCGGGGAGCTGTTTTTT. Translating gives CASSIYRASGGTNTGELFF.